This passage covers 5 T cell receptor beta chains from one sample sequenced in a study of blood T cell repertoires in COVID-19. Sequenced by immunoSEQ multiplex PCR; TCRdb stores in-frame clones only, minus some. The repertoire consists of 250,000 to 300,000 clones, with approximately 90% occurring once and the leading ten covering 2% to 2.5%. Material: PBMCs or T cells enriched from blood (not recorded which). The source of these receptors is a woman aged 55-69 years in a cohort exposed to, infected with or recovered from COVID-19 (not recorded which).

This chain's CDR3 is CASRGGHEQFF. The CDR3 DNA is TGTGCCAGTCGCGGGGGTCATGAGCAGTTCTTC. The V call is TRBV2, the J call TRBJ2-1; 7 nucleotides align to TRBD2. CDR1 is SNHLY and CDR2 is FYNNEI in the germline V gene. CDR3 length: 11 amino acids. V trimming: 9 bases; J trimming: 8 bases; junction bases outside the gene matches: 4.

This chain uses TRBV6-5 with TRBJ1-6, with D perhaps matching TRBD1 (5 bases). Germline-derived CDR1 and CDR2 are MNHEY and SVGAGI. The V gene lost 6 bases and the J gene lost 12 bases, with 21 bases spanning the gap. The CDR3 runs to 15 residues. The CDR3 DNA reads as TGTGCCAGCAGAGATTCCGGGACTCCAAACCGACCCCTCCACTTT. This gives the protein CASRDSGTPNRPLHF.

The chain carries TRBV6-2 or TRBV6-3 and TRBJ1-1; 7 nucleotides agree with TRBD1. J gave up 6 bases and V 0 bases, and 16 bases lay outside the gene matches. From germline, CDR1 is MNHEY and CDR2 SVGEGT. CDR3 length equals 18 residues. This CDR3 is CASSYSIPGPGGISEAFF. The CDR3 region has the DNA TGTGCCAGCAGTTACTCGATTCCGGGGCCAGGGGGAATCTCTGAAGCTTTCTTT.

The genes are TRBV5-1 and TRBJ2-7; TRBD1 matches 8 bases. The CDR3 runs to 13 residues. Germline V gives CDR1 SGHRS, CDR2 YFSETQ. The junction had 5 bases not matched to a gene; V was cut back by 3 bases and J by 6 bases. In DNA, the CDR3 is TGCGCCAGCAGCTCAGGACAGGGACCCGAGCAGTACTTC. Translated, it gives CASSSGQGPEQYF.

The rearrangement uses TRBV3-1 (or the pseudogene TRBV3-2) and TRBJ2-3; 14 positions match TRBD2. In germline, CDR1 is LGHDT, CDR2 YNNKEL (reference sequence). This CDR3 comprises 15 residues. V gave up 6 bases and J gave up 4 bases; unmatched junction bases: 3. The CDR3 protein is CASRTSGRAADTQYF. CDR3 sequence (DNA): TGTGCCAGCAGGACTAGCGGGAGGGCGGCAGATACGCAGTATTTT.